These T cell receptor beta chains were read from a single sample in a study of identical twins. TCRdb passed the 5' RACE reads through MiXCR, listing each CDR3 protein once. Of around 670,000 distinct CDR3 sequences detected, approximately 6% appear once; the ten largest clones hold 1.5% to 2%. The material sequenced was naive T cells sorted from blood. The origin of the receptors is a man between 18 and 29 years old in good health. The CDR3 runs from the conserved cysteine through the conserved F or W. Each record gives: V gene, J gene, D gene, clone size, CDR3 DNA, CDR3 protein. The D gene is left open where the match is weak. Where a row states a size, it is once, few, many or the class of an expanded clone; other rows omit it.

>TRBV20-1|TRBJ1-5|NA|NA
TGCAGTGCCATCCGGGGGGGGAGCAATCAGCCCCAGCATTTT
CSAIRGGSNQPQHF
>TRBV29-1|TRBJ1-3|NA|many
TGCAGCGTTGACGACGCAGGCAGCGGCACCATATATTTT
CSVDDAGSGTIYF
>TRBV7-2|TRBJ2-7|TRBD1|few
TGTGCCAGCAGCTTAGGGACAGGTCCCATCTACGAGCAGTACTTC
CASSLGTGPIYEQYF
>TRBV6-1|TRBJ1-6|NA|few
TGTGCCACAACTGACGGATTTAATTCACCCCTCCACTTT
CATTDGFNSPLHF
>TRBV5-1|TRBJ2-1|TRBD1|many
TGCGCCAGCAGCGTCCGTGGGACAGGGGGATTTCGGGATGAGCAGTTCTTC
CASSVRGTGGFRDEQFF
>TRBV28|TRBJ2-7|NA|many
TGTGCCAGCAGTTTGAACGGTTACGACGAGCAGTACTTC
CASSLNGYDEQYF
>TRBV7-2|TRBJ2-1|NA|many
TGTGCCAGCAGCTTAGAGGCTAGTTGGTTCTTC
CASSLEASWFF
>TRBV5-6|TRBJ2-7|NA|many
TGTGCCAGCAGCTTGTACGCCGGGGTAGGTGACGAGCAGTACTTC
CASSLYAGVGDEQYF
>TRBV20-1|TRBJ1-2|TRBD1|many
TGCAGTGCTAGACAGGACAGGGGGTTCTCCTATGGCTACACCTTC
CSARQDRGFSYGYTF
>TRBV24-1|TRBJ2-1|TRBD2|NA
TGTGCCACCAGTGATTGGGAGACTAGCGGGAGCGGCTACAATGAGCAGTTCTTC
CATSDWETSGSGYNEQFF